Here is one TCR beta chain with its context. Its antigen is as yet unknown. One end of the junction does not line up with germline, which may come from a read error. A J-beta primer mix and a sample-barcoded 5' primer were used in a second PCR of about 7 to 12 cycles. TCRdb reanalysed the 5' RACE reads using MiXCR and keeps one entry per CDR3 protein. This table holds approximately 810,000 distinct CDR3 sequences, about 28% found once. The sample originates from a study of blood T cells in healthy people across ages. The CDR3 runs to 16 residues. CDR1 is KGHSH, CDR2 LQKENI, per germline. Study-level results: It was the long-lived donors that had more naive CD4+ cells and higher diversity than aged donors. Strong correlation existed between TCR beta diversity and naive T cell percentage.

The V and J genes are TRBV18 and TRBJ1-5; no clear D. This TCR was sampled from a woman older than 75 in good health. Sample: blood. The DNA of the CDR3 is TGTGCCGGCTCACTTTCCAGTACTGATAGCAATCAGCCCCAGCATTTT. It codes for CAGSLSSTDSNQPQHF. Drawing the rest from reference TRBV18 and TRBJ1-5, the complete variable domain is NAGVMQNPRHLVRRRGQEARLRCSPMKGHSHVYWYRQLPEEGLKFMVYLQKENIIDESGMPKERFSAEFPKEGPSILRIQQVVRGDSAAYFCAGSLSSTDSNQPQHFGDGTRLSIL.